The rows below give T cell receptor beta chains drawn from one sample of a study of shared clonotypes between healthy human individuals. TCRdb keeps only in-frame clones here, not all; method: immunoSEQ multiplex PCR. This table has a few million clones, approximately 96% appearing once. Source material: naive CD4+ T cells sorted from blood. The receptors originated from a man between 18 and 35 years old in good health. Each CDR3 is given with its conserved first and last residue. D genes are given only for firm matches. Not all rows give a size; the values are once, few, many and, for expanded clones, a class.

-,TRBV19,-,TRBJ2-2,CASRTRSTGELFF,TGTGCCAGTCGGACTCGCTCCACCGGGGAGCTGTTTTTT
-,TRBV10-3,TRBD2,TRBJ2-5,CAISEGRDWETQYF,TGTGCCATCAGTGAAGGGAGGGATTGGGAGACCCAGTACTTC
-,TRBV7-2,-,TRBJ2-7,CASSLDARAYEQYF,TGTGCCAGCAGCTTAGATGCTCGTGCCTACGAGCAGTACTTC
-,TRBV6-1,TRBD1,TRBJ2-7,CASSEMGFQGAYEQYF,TGTGCCAGCAGTGAAATGGGGTTCCAGGGGGCCTACGAGCAGTACTTC
-,TRBV5-1,TRBD2,TRBJ2-5,CASSLSPVAGETQYF,TGCGCCAGCAGCTTATCACCGGTAGCGGGGGAGACCCAGTACTTC
-,TRBV10-2,TRBD1,TRBJ2-2,CASTGDRVNTGELFF,TGCGCCAGCACCGGGGACAGGGTGAACACCGGGGAGCTGTTTTTT
-,TRBV7-8,-,TRBJ2-6,CAISWVAGANVLTF,TGTGCCATCAGTTGGGTGGCTGGGGCCAACGTCCTGACTTTC
-,TRBV5-4,TRBD1,TRBJ2-7,CASSLGTGASSSYEQYF,TGTGCCAGCAGCTTGGGGACAGGGGCCTCGTCCTCCTACGAGCAGTACTTC
-,TRBV9,-,TRBJ2-2,CASSVGGEGAGELFF,TGTGCCAGCAGCGTAGGAGGAGAGGGGGCCGGGGAGCTGTTTTTT
-,TRBV9,TRBD2,TRBJ2-5,CASSVDGRSQETQYF,TGTGCCAGCAGCGTAGACGGGAGGAGCCAAGAGACCCAGTACTTC
once,TRBV6-1,-,TRBJ1-1,CASSFGQLNTEAFF,TGTGCCAGCAGCTTTGGACAACTCAACACTGAAGCTTTCTTT
-,TRBV5-1,-,TRBJ2-3,CASSLVKGGTDTQYF,TGCGCCAGCAGCTTGGTGAAGGGTGGGACAGATACGCAGTATTTT
-,TRBV27,TRBD2,TRBJ2-5,CASSFFGLVGQETQYF,TGTGCCAGCAGTTTCTTCGGACTAGTTGGACAAGAGACCCAGTACTTC
-,TRBV30,-,TRBJ1-3,CAWRTGSANTIYF,TGTGCCTGGAGAACAGGTTCCGCAAACACCATATATTTT
-,TRBV6-1,-,TRBJ2-2,CASSLRQVETGELFF,TGTGCCAGCAGCCTGAGACAGGTGGAAACCGGGGAGCTGTTTTTT
-,TRBV28,-,TRBJ1-6,CASSLGRGQNNSPLHF,TGTGCCAGCAGTTTGGGTAGGGGCCAGAATAATTCACCCCTCCACTTT
-,TRBV11-2,TRBD2,TRBJ2-1,CASKITGGPYNEQFF,TGTGCCAGCAAGATCACGGGAGGGCCCTACAATGAGCAGTTCTTC
once,TRBV4-1,-,TRBJ1-3,CASSQAGGRAGNTIYF,TGCGCCAGCAGCCAAGCGGGAGGCAGGGCTGGAAACACCATATATTTT
-,TRBV11-2,TRBD2,TRBJ2-5,CASSFGTTQETQYF,TGTGCCAGCAGCTTCGGGACTACCCAAGAGACCCAGTACTTC
-,TRBV5-4,-,TRBJ2-5,CASSRIEETQYF,TGTGCCAGCAGCCGCATCGAGGAGACCCAGTACTTC
-,TRBV11-2,-,TRBJ2-5,CASSLERETGETQYF,TGTGCCAGCAGCTTAGAACGGGAAACGGGAGAGACCCAGTACTTC
once,TRBV30,-,TRBJ1-3,CAWSLDSGNTIYF,TGTGCCTGGTCTCTCGACAGTGGAAACACCATATATTTT
few,TRBV5-4,TRBD1,TRBJ1-2,CASSLVDRDLVYGYTF,TGTGCCAGCAGCTTGGTGGACAGGGATCTCGTCTATGGCTACACCTTC
-,TRBV7-9,-,TRBJ1-4,CASSLTEINEKLFF,TGTGCCAGCAGCTTAACGGAGATTAATGAAAAACTGTTTTTT
-,TRBV4-1,-,TRBJ1-5,CASSQGDRWGQPQHF,TGCGCCAGCAGCCAAGGAGACAGGTGGGGGCAGCCCCAGCATTTT
-,TRBV6-4,TRBD2,TRBJ2-2,CASSDFPPRAGGPNTGELFF,TGTGCCAGCAGTGACTTTCCGCCCCGCGCGGGGGGCCCGAACACCGGGGAGCTGTTTTTT
-,TRBV2,-,TRBJ2-2,CASRDDSGELFF,TGTGCCAGCAGGGACGATTCCGGGGAGCTGTTTTTT
-,TRBV28,-,TRBJ2-1,CASSLVLAWDEQFF,TGTGCCAGCAGTTTAGTTTTAGCTTGGGATGAGCAGTTCTTC
-,TRBV30,-,TRBJ2-4,CAWDRLNIQYF,TGTGCCTGGGACAGGTTAAACATTCAGTACTTC